This T cell receptor beta chain is from a study of CD8 T cells in ankylosing spondylitis. Findings and limits, study-wide: Before this, some motif variants had been reported in reactive arthritis synovial fluid and blood. Several highly homologous variants formed a TCR beta motif that appeared characteristic of ankylosing spondylitis blood. Matched synovial fluid from ankylosing spondylitis patients was reported to be enriched for disease-linked clones.

Turning to this clonotype: Its antigen remains unknown.

Quantitative barcoded 5'-RACE was used to prepare TCR beta libraries. In TCRdb, the 5' RACE reads were re-called with MiXCR into one record per CDR3 protein. Of some 200,000 distinct CDR3 sequences listed, about a quarter were seen once; the top ten hold 5% to 8%. The CDR3 sequence is 14 residues long. With 6 bases clipped from V and 1 base from J, the junction kept 7 bases outside the gene matches. The germline CDR1 and CDR2 sequences are DFQATT and SNEGSKA (reference sequence). This sequence was found in a male donor with ankylosing spondylitis or in good health (not recorded which). The sequenced material came from blood, either unsorted or a sorted T cell fraction (not recorded which). The rearrangement joins TRBV20-1 to TRBJ2-7; 9 positions agree with TRBD1. The CDR3 DNA sequence: TGCAGTGCAAGACCGGGACAGGGATCCTACGAGCAGTACTTC. Translation gives CSARPGQGSYEQYF.